This TCR beta chain was documented in a study of response to subunit inactivated influenza vaccine. Points from the study as a whole: T cells newly recruited by each seasonal influenza vaccination are few, the authors suggested.

MiXCR, run by TCRdb on the RT-PCR reads, gives a single entry per CDR3 protein. The table records more than 550,000 distinct CDR3 sequences, roughly 12% of them present only once. With regard to this clonotype: Its antigen is currently unknown.

Losses at the gene ends were 3 bases for V and 3 bases for J; bases not matched to a gene: 10. Germline assignment: CDR1 MDHEN and CDR2 SYDVKM. The CDR3 runs 17 residues. This clonotype originated in a man aged 50 to 60 who received an inactivated influenza vaccine. This rearrangement joins TRBV28 to TRBJ2-3, with 9 bases that match TRBD1. This sample comprised PBMCs from blood, obtained on the day of vaccination. CDR3 protein: CASSFALGQGATDTQYF. The CDR3 nucleotides read TGTGCCAGCAGTTTCGCCCTGGGACAGGGTGCAACAGATACGCAGTATTTT.